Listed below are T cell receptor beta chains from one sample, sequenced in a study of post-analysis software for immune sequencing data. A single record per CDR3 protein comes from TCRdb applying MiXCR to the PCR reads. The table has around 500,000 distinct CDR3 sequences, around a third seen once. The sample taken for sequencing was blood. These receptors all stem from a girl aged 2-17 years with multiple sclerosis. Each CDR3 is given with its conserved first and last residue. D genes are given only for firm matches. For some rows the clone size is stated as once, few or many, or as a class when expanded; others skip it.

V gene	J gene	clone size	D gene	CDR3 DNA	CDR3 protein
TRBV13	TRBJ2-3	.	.	TGTGCCAGCAGCCCCATTCGGAGGGAAGGGCGCGCAGATACGCAGTATTTT	CASSPIRREGRADTQYF
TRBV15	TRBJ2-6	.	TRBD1	TGTGCCACCAGCAGAGGCCAGGGGGACTCTGGGGCCAACGTCCTGACTTTC	CATSRGQGDSGANVLTF
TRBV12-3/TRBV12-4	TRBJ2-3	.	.	TGTGCCAGCAGGGGTGGTTTGGGAGAGACAGATACGCAGTATTTT	CASRGGLGETDTQYF
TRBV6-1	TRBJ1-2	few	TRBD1	TGTGCCAGCAGCCCAACACGGGACAGTGGCTACACCTTC	CASSPTRDSGYTF
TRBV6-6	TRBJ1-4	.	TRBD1	TGTGCCAGCAGTTACAGCAGGGGGCGGGACGGAGAAAAACTGTTTTTT	CASSYSRGRDGEKLFF
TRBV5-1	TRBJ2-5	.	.	TGCGCCAGCAGCTTGTTGGGACTCCACCAAGAGACCCAGTACTTC	CASSLLGLHQETQYF
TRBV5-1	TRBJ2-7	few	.	TGCGCCAGCAGCTTTGACCGGGACGCAGCCTACGAGCAGTACTTC	CASSFDRDAAYEQYF
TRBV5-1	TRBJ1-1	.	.	TGCGCCAGCAGCTTGGCTCAGGATTCGAACACTGAAGCTTTCTTT	CASSLAQDSNTEAFF
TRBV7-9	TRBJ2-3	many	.	TGTGCCAGCAGCTTAGCGCGGGCAGGCACAGATACGCAGTATTTT	CASSLARAGTDTQYF
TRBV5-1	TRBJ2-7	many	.	TGCGCCAGCAGCGTGGACGGCTCCTACGAGCAGTACTTC	CASSVDGSYEQYF
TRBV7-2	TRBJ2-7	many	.	TGTGCCAGCAGCTTAAACACAGGGCCCAGCTACGAGCAGTACTTC	CASSLNTGPSYEQYF
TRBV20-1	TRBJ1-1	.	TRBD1	TGCAGTGCTAGGGGGAGGGGACAGGGAGAAGCTTTCTTT	CSARGRGQGEAFF
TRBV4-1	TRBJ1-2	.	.	TGCGCCAGCAGCCCCAGCCGGCGGGGAGAAGCTTATGGCTACACCTTC	CASSPSRRGEAYGYTF
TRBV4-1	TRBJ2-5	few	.	TGCGCCAGCAGCCATTCACTCCGAGGGGGGCTCGTAGAGACCCAGTACTTC	CASSHSLRGGLVETQYF
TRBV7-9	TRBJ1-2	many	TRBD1	TGTGCCAGCAGCTTAGAGGGGACAGGAGGCTACACCTTC	CASSLEGTGGYTF
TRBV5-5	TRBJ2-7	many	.	TGTGCCAGCAGCAGGACTGCATACGAGCAGTACTTC	CASSRTAYEQYF
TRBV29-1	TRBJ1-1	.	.	TGCAGCGTTGCACACACTGAAGCTTTCTTT	CSVAHTEAFF
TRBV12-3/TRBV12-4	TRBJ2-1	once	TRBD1	TGTGCCAGCAGACCGACAGGGTTAGGGGGCTACAATGAGCAGTTCTTC	CASRPTGLGGYNEQFF
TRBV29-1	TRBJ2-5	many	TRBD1	TGCAGCGTTTCCGTCGGACAGGGTAAAGAGACCCAGTACTTC	CSVSVGQGKETQYF
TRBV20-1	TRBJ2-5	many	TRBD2	TGCAGTGCTTTACGAGCGGGGGGGCTGGAAGAGACCCAGTACTTC	CSALRAGGLEETQYF
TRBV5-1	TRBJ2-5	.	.	TGCGCCAGCAGCTTTACGCAGGGGCGGCGGGAGACCCAGTACTTC	CASSFTQGRRETQYF
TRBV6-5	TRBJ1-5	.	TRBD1	TGTGCCAGCAGTACGGGGACAGGGCGAGGCAATCAGCCCCAGCATTTT	CASSTGTGRGNQPQHF
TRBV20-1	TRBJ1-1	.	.	TGCAGTGCTAGAGACGTCGGAGGTACTGAAGCTTTCTTT	CSARDVGGTEAFF
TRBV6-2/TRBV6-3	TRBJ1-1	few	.	TGTGCCAGCATTAGGCAGAGGAACACTGAAGCTTTCTTT	CASIRQRNTEAFF
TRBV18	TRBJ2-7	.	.	TGTGCCAGCTCACCGGCAGGGAACGGCTACGAGCAGTACTTC	CASSPAGNGYEQYF
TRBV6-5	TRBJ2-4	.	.	TGTGCCAGCAGTTTCCCCTCGGGGATAGACATTCAGTACTTC	CASSFPSGIDIQYF
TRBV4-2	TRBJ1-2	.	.	TGTGCCAGCAGCCAAGAAGTAACAGTCTATGGCTACACCTTC	CASSQEVTVYGYTF
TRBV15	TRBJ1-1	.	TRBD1	TGTGCCACCAGCAGTCCAGACAGGGCGAACACTGAAGCTTTCTTT	CATSSPDRANTEAFF
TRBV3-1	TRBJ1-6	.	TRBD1	TGTGCCAGCAGCGTCGGACAGGGGGCTAATTCACCCCTCCACTTT	CASSVGQGANSPLHF
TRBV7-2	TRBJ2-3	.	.	TGTGCCAGCAGCTCCCGCCGGGGCCGCACAGATACGCAGTATTTT	CASSSRRGRTDTQYF
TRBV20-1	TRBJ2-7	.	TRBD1	TGCAGTGCTTCTACCGGGACAGGGTCCTACGAGCAGTACTTC	CSASTGTGSYEQYF
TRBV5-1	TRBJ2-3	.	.	TGCGCCAGCAGCTTGATACAGAGCACAGATACGCAGTATTTT	CASSLIQSTDTQYF
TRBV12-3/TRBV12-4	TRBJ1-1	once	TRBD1	TGTGCCAGCACCGAGACAGGGGGCCGAGCGGGCACTGAAGCTTTCTTT	CASTETGGRAGTEAFF
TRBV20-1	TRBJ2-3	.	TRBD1	TGCAGTGCTAGATGGCAGGGGGCAGATACGCAGTATTTT	CSARWQGADTQYF
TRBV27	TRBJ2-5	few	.	TGTGCCAGCAGTGCTATTGCAGGCCACTGGACCCAGTACTTC	CASSAIAGHWTQYF
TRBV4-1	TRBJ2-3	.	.	TGCGCCAGCAGCCAAGAAGGACTACCCACAGATACGCAGTATTTT	CASSQEGLPTDTQYF
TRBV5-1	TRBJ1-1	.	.	TGCGCCAGCAGCGTTGGGTTGGGGGAGTTGGGTGAAGCTTTCTTT	CASSVGLGELGEAFF
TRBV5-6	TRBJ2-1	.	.	TGTGCCAGCACCTCACCCGGGCTCCCGAGGGACAATGAGCAGTTCTTC	CASTSPGLPRDNEQFF
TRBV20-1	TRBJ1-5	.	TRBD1	TGCAGTGCTAGAGACCGGAGTGAACAGGGGAAGTCCCTTTATAGCAATCAGCCCCAGCATTTT	CSARDRSEQGKSLYSNQPQHF
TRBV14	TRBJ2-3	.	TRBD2	TGTGCCAGCAGCCAAATCTATAGCGGGGGATCCGATACGCAGTATTTT	CASSQIYSGGSDTQYF
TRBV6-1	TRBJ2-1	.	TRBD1	TGTGCTCATTCCCGGGACAGGGGTATTGATGAGCAGTTCTTC	CAHSRDRGIDEQFF
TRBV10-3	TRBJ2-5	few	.	TGTGCCATCAGTTGGGTCTTGGGAGAGACCCAGTACTTC	CAISWVLGETQYF
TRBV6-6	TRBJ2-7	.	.	TGCGCCAGCAGTTACGAGGGGATTGAGCAGTACTTC	CASSYEGIEQYF
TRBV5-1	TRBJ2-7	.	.	TGCGCCAGCAGCTTGGTAGCAGCCGAGGAGTACGAGCAGTACTTC	CASSLVAAEEYEQYF
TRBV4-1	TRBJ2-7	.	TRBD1	TGCGCCAGCAGCCAATTCGACAGGGCTTACGAGCAGTACTTC	CASSQFDRAYEQYF
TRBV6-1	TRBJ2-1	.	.	TGTGCCAGCAGGGACCCGTCGGGCCGGAACTCCTACAATGAGCAGTTCTTC	CASRDPSGRNSYNEQFF
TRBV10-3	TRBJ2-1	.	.	TGTGCCATCAGTGAGCCCTCGGGGCCCGTCCACAATGAGCAGTTCTTC	CAISEPSGPVHNEQFF